The 14 T cell receptor beta chains presented below share a single source sample, sequenced in a study of blood T cells in healthy people across ages (dated by TCRdb to 2013 to 2016). Libraries were built with 5' RACE. The sequencing machine was an Illumina HiSeq 2500. The second PCR ran for roughly 7 to 12 cycles and used a J-beta primer mix along with a sample-barcoded 5' primer. TCRdb reran the public reads through fastp at Q25 and MiXCR, keeping productive beta chains. When rows share a CDR3 protein, they turn into one entry using the most common DNA and genes. The sample table holds hundreds of thousands of distinct CDR3 sequences, of which around 20% were seen once. The ten top clones hold 3.6% of the sample. The sequenced material came from blood. These receptors were taken from a man aged 65 to 85 in good health.

The chain joins TRBV7-2 to TRBJ2-2; D gene uncertain. Trimming cost V 2 bases and J 2 bases, with 6 bases left between them. From germline, CDR1 is SGHTA and CDR2 FQGNSA. The CDR3 is made up of 14 amino acids. CDR3 sequence (DNA): TGTGCCAGCAGCTTAAAGCGAAACACCGGGGAGCTGTTTTTT. Encoded protein: CASSLKRNTGELFF.

The chain couples TRBV7-9 to TRBJ2-5, with D maybe TRBD1 (5 bases). The V and J ends lost 5 bases and 1 base respectively, with 14 bases between them. The CDR3 has 15 amino acids. The germline V gene encodes CDR1 SEHNR and CDR2 FQNEAQ (reference sequence). The CDR3 DNA follows: TGTGCCAGCAGCCTCCTTACAGGCCTCCAAGAGACCCAGTACTTC. It encodes CASSLLTGLQETQYF.

The chain uses TRBV20-1 and TRBJ1-5; a weak D match, TRBD1 (6 bases). The CDR3 is 16 amino acids. From germline, CDR1 is DFQATT and CDR2 SNEGSKA (reference sequence). V lost 0 bases to trimming and J lost 4 bases, with 16 bases between them. The CDR3 reads CSARDSRVRGNQPQHF. CDR3 DNA sequence: TGCAGTGCTAGAGACTCCAGGGTGAGGGGGAATCAGCCCCAGCATTTT.

J is TRBJ2-1 and V is TRBV7-6, with D unclear. The germline gives CDR1 SGHVS, CDR2 FNYEAQ. The CDR3 length is 15 residues. The ends were cut back, 3 bases at V and 2 bases at J, with 11 bases in the middle. As DNA, the CDR3 is TGTGCCAGCAGCTTTCAGGCATCTACCTACAATGAGCAGTTCTTC. Translation gives CASSFQASTYNEQFF.

The chain uses TRBV20-1 and TRBJ1-2, with 10 bases that match TRBD1. Looked up from germline, CDR1 is DFQATT and CDR2 is SNEGSKA (reference sequence). Trimming cost V 3 bases and J 6 bases; bases outside gene matches: 4. The CDR3 sequence is 13 residues long. CDR3 sequence: CSASSGQGDGYTF. As DNA, the CDR3 is TGCAGTGCTAGTTCTGGACAGGGGGATGGCTACACCTTC.

This clonotype has a handful of counts. The chain employs TRBV5-5 and TRBJ2-7; maybe TRBD2 (5 bases). Per germline, CDR1 SGHKS and CDR2 YYEKEE (reference sequence). This CDR3 is 12 amino acids long. V lost 4 bases and J lost 4, with 9 bases in between. This CDR3 reads CASSMGVYEQYF. The CDR3 DNA sequence: TGTGCCAGCAGCATGGGAGTATACGAGCAGTACTTC.

The chain links TRBV30 to TRBJ1-5; D is possibly TRBD1 (6 bases). Trimming shortened V by 1 base and J by 2 bases, and 6 bases separated the two germline ends. Germline V gives CDR1 GTSNPN, CDR2 SVGIG (reference sequence). The length of the CDR3 is 13 residues. As DNA, the CDR3 is TGTGCCTGGAGTGACAGGGGCAATCAGCCCCAGCATTTT. Its protein product is CAWSDRGNQPQHF.

The chain carries TRBV20-1 and TRBJ2-7; 7 bases align to TRBD1. V trimming: 6 bases; J trimming: 6 bases; junction bases outside the gene matches: 5. CDR3 length equals 11 residues. CDR1 and CDR2 (germline): DFQATT, SNEGSKA (reference sequence). The CDR3 spells CSARQGREQYF. Written as DNA, the CDR3 is TGCAGTGCCCGACAGGGTCGCGAGCAGTACTTC.

This clonotype was counted between two and nine times. The chain employs TRBV20-1 and TRBJ1-4, with unresolved D. Trimming pared 6 bases from V and 7 bases from J, leaving 18 bases between. Germline loops: CDR1 DFQATT, CDR2 SNEGSKA (reference sequence). This CDR3 has 14 amino acids. CDR3 coding DNA: TGCAGTGCCCAAAGTGACCCGGCCAGTGAAAAACTGTTTTTT. It yields the protein CSAQSDPASEKLFF.

This clonotype was seen a handful of times. The J gene is TRBJ2-1, the V gene TRBV3-1; D possibly corresponds to TRBD1 (5 bases). The CDR3 spans 14 residues. V was cut by 1 base and J by 9 bases, with 13 bases left in between. In germline, CDR1 is LGHDT, CDR2 YNNKEL (reference sequence). The DNA for the CDR3 is TGTGCCAGCAGCCAAGTAGCAGGGCCGGGTGAGCAGTTCTTC. Translated: CASSQVAGPGEQFF.

The chain recombines TRBV12-3 or TRBV12-4 with TRBJ2-5, with a possible D match to TRBD2 (5 bases). V lost 3 bases and J 2 bases, leaving 13 bases between the germline ends. The CDR3 loop spans 15 amino acids. CDR3 bases: TGTGCCAGCAGTTTGGAAGCTAGCACTCAAGAGACCCAGTACTTC. As protein: CASSLEASTQETQYF.

This clonotype was seen a few times. The chain links TRBV20-1 to TRBJ2-5; TRBD1 agrees at 11 bases. J lost 5 bases, V lost 5 bases, and 10 bases had no gene match. This CDR3 comprises 15 residues. CDR1 is DFQATT and CDR2 is SNEGSKA in the germline V gene (reference sequence). The CDR3 DNA sequence: TGCAGTGCTTATCCCGGGACAGGGGGGAGCGAGACCCAGTACTTC. This translates into CSAYPGTGGSETQYF.

This chain links TRBV6-5 with TRBJ2-7; no firm D call. This CDR3 region has 13 residues. Deletions cut 4 bases from V and 6 bases from J, with 13 bases between. The germline V gene has CDR1 MNHEY and CDR2 SVGAGI. The CDR3 bases are TGTGCCAGCAGTTTAACCTGGATGGGCGAGCAGTACTTC. Protein: CASSLTWMGEQYF.

In regard to this clonotype: One junction end does not reproduce the germline sequence, and a read error may be involved. The chain has TRBV24-1 and TRBJ2-1, with TRBD2 identical over 14 bases. The CDR3 has 16 amino acids. Germline CDR1 is KGHDR and CDR2 is SFDVKD. This CDR3 reads CVTSEPGTSGSHEQFF. CDR3 DNA sequence: TGTGTCACCAGTGAACCCGGGACTAGCGGGAGCCATGAGCAGTTCTTC.